This T cell receptor (beta chain) was sequenced during a study of shared clonotypes between healthy human individuals. Study results and caveats: It was only blood that was sampled, and tissue repertoires likely differ.

Unsorted PBMC replicate PCRs drew on about 290 ng DNA, representing tens of thousands of T cell genomes. Authors' data handling: Junction-only sequences without quality scores came from ImmunoSEQ, so filtering differed. TCRdb's copy holds only in-frame clones and misses some; the assay was immunoSEQ multiplex PCR. D and trimming were read from the DNA, whereas the V and J calls and clone size are those reported in that table. The table includes more than 400,000 clones, more than 65% detected once. Genomic DNA of unsorted samples came from around 90 million PBMCs. This clone has just a few counts. Its antigen is undetermined. CDR3 length: 16 residues. Trimming pared 3 bases from V and 2 bases from J, leaving 14 bases between. Per germline, CDR1 SGHNT and CDR2 YENEEA.

This clonotype was sampled from a woman aged 40 to 55 in good health. Some clones in this sample may be carry-over from other donors' samples. The genes are TRBV11-3 and TRBJ2-1; unclear D gene. The material sequenced was PBMCs. The CDR3 loop reads CASSFRKGATYNEQFF. CDR3 coding DNA: TGTGCCAGCAGCTTTAGGAAGGGTGCCACCTACAATGAGCAGTTCTTC.